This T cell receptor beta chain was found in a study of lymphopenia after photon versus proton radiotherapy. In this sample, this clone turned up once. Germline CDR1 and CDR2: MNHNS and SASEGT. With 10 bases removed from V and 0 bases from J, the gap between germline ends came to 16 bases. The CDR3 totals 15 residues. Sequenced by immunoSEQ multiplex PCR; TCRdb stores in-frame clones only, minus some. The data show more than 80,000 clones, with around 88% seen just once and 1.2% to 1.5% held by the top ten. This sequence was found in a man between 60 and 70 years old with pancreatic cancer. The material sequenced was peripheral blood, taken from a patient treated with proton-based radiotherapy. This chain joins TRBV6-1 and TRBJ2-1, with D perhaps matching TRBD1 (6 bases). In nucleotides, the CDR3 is TGTGCCACCGAGGGGGTACTCAGCTCCTACAATGAGCAGTTCTTC. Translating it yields CATEGVLSSYNEQFF.